This record looks at one TCR beta chain sequence and its context. Data came from immunoSEQ multiplex PCR; TCRdb stores just in-frame clones and leaves some out. The sample has about 120,000 clones; 75% to 90% are singletons. Germline V CDR1 and CDR2: ENHRY, SYGVKD. V was clipped by 0 bases and J by 5 bases; unmatched bases: 5. CDR3 size: 15 residues. The source of the sample is a study of cytomegalovirus exposure and HLA in healthy donors. The source is a man between 18 and 29 years old in good health and CMV-seropositive. This chain joins TRBV10-3 and TRBJ1-1; 8 bases are shared with TRBD1. Sequences were obtained from PBMCs. The CDR3 reads CAISESLRDRTEAFF. CDR3 nucleotides: TGTGCCATCAGTGAGTCACTGAGGGACAGGACTGAAGCTTTCTTT.